This T cell receptor beta chain was documented in a study of blood T cell repertoires in COVID-19. The CDR3 length is 16 residues. V was pared by 1 base and J by 4 bases, with 14 bases between. Germline CDR1 is KGHDR and CDR2 is SFDVKD. Authors' analysis steps: Amplified reference gene primers provided the basis for estimating nucleated cell counts. The method was immunoSEQ multiplex PCR; TCRdb's version includes in-frame clones alone and lacks a portion of them. V and J calls and clone size follow that table, whereas D and trimming were derived from the DNA. The data contain roughly 200,000 clones, about 82% of them singletons. Participant age was roughly 18 to 89 years, and participants resided in about two dozen US areas.

The chain is built from TRBV24-1 and TRBJ2-3; the D is unclear. The TCR comes from a man aged 35 to 55 with acute COVID-19. Sequenced sample: PBMCs or T cells enriched from blood (not recorded which). The CDR3 DNA follows: TGTGCCACCAGTGATTTCGGCTTAAATGGGCCAGATACGCAGTATTTT. Translating gives CATSDFGLNGPDTQYF.